This is a list of T cell receptor beta chains from one sample in a study of T cells after yellow fever vaccination. Using its own MiXCR run on the 5' RACE reads, TCRdb lists one record per CDR3 protein. The sample includes 150,000 to 200,000 distinct CDR3 sequences, approximately 11% of them seen just once. This material consisted of CD8+ T cells sorted from PBMCs, taken 15 days after the yellow fever booster vaccination. These receptors came from a man aged 18 to 35 who received the YFV17D yellow fever vaccine. Each CDR3 is given with its conserved first and last residue. Each record gives: CDR3 length, J gene, D gene, V gene, clone size, CDR3 DNA, CDR3 protein. A D gene is named only where the DNA matches it firmly. Size is omitted from some rows. Given values are once, few, many or a class for expanded clones.

>13|TRBJ1-5|NA|TRBV7-9|NA
TGTGCCAGCAGTAAAACTGGAAATCAGCCCCAGCATTTT
CASSKTGNQPQHF
>14|TRBJ2-2|NA|TRBV5-1|NA
TGCGCCAGCAGCTGGTCGGAGGCGGGCGGGGAGCTGTTTTTT
CASSWSEAGGELFF
>16|TRBJ1-2|NA|TRBV12-5|few
TGTGCTAGTGGGCCCCGCGGGGACATAGTCGGCTATGGCTACACCTTC
CASGPRGDIVGYGYTF
>20|TRBJ1-1|TRBD1|TRBV4-1|few
TGCGCCAGCAGCCAAAGTCCGGCTGGACGGGACAGAGTGATGAACACTGAAGCTTTCTTT
CASSQSPAGRDRVMNTEAFF
>12|TRBJ1-5|NA|TRBV7-9|NA
TGTGCCAGCAGCCGCCGGGGACAGCCCCAGCATTTT
CASSRRGQPQHF
>14|TRBJ1-3|NA|TRBV4-3|few
TGCGCCAGCAGCCAAGGGGCGGGAGGAAACACCATATATTTT
CASSQGAGGNTIYF
>15|TRBJ1-1|NA|TRBV11-1|few
TGTGCCAGCAGCTTGGGGTATGGCACGAACACTGAAGCTTTCTTT
CASSLGYGTNTEAFF
>15|TRBJ2-7|TRBD1|TRBV7-8|many
TGTGCCAGCAGCTTAGAAACAGGGGGCACCTACGAGCAGTACTTC
CASSLETGGTYEQYF
>16|TRBJ1-4|TRBD1|TRBV7-2|few
TGTGCCAGCAGCACAGGGACAGGGGGAGGTTGGGAAAAACTGTTTTTT
CASSTGTGGGWEKLFF
>13|TRBJ1-2|NA|TRBV12-3/TRBV12-4|many
TGTGCCAGCAAGGACCGGGGGCCGTATGGCTACACCTTC
CASKDRGPYGYTF
>10|TRBJ1-1|NA|TRBV7-9|NA
TGTGCCAACGGGGACACTGAAGCTTTCTTT
CANGDTEAFF
>15|TRBJ1-5|NA|TRBV4-1|many
TGCGCCAGCAGCCAAGAAGGGCCGGGGGATCAGCCCCAGCATTTT
CASSQEGPGDQPQHF
>13|TRBJ1-1|NA|TRBV12-5|few
TGTGCTAGTGGTTTGGAATCAAGGGTCGAAGCTTTCTTT
CASGLESRVEAFF
>11|TRBJ2-7|NA|TRBV12-3/TRBV12-4|NA
TGTGCCAGCAGTAGGGGCGACGAGCAGTACTTC
CASSRGDEQYF